This TCR beta chain was profiled in a study of glioma-infiltrating T cells after dendritic cell vaccination. CDR1 is KGHSH and CDR2 is LQKENI in the germline V gene. The CDR3 length is 12 residues. With respect to this clone: One end of the junction is discordant with germline, which a read error may explain.

Time point specified: after dendritic cell vaccination, including at tumor progression/relapse. Clones were sequenced by immunoSEQ multiplex PCR, and TCRdb holds only the in-frame ones, with some missing. The top ten clones hold 2% to 2.5% of a sample with 85,000 to 100,000 clones, approximately 80% of them seen once. The V and J genes are TRBV18 and TRBJ2-7; a weak D match, TRBD1 (5 bases). The TCR sequence derives from a human donor with glioblastoma. The sequencing here drew on blood, taken after dendritic cell vaccination. CDR3 nucleotides: TGTGCCAGCTCCCCACAGGAGCACGAGCAGTACTTC. Amino acid sequence: CASSPQEHEQYF.